The rows below give T cell receptor beta chains drawn from one sample of a study of T cells in localized non-small cell lung cancer. The protocol was immunoSEQ multiplex PCR, while the TCRdb copy is restricted to in-frame clones and leaves out a portion. This table holds around 2,700 clones, 20% to 30% found once. Sequenced material: lung tumor tissue, taken before any cancer treatment. Receptor source: a male donor at least 60 years old with stage I lung adenocarcinoma. CDR3s include the opening cysteine and the closing phenylalanine or tryptophan. Each record gives: V gene, J gene, D gene, clone size, CDR3 DNA, CDR3 protein. A D gene is named only where the DNA matches it firmly. Size is stated for part of the rows, as once, few or many counts, or as a class when the clone is expanded.

TRBV11-3	TRBJ2-7	.	.	TGTGCCAGCAGCCGGACTCATTTCGTCGGCGAGCAGTACTTC	CASSRTHFVGEQYF
TRBV6-8	TRBJ1-1	.	.	TGTGCCAGCAGTTACCGCAGGGGCAGATACGTAAAACTAAACACTGAAGCTTTCTTT	CASSYRRGRYVKLNTEAFF
TRBV18	TRBJ1-1	.	.	TGTGCCAGCTCACCCTCAGGGCCCGTCTCGGGAGCTTTCTTT	CASSPSGPVSGAFF
TRBV4-1	TRBJ2-7	TRBD1	medium-sized	TGCGCCAGCAGCTTGGACAGGGTGAAATCCTACGAGCAGTACTTC	CASSLDRVKSYEQYF
TRBV18	TRBJ1-6	.	once	TGTGCCAGCTCTACGGTCCCGGACGGAAATTCACCCCTCCACTTT	CASSTVPDGNSPLHF
TRBV6-8	TRBJ2-7	.	few	TGTGCCAGCAGTTATTCAGGGAATTTCGACGAGCAGTACTTC	CASSYSGNFDEQYF
TRBV6-8	TRBJ2-1	.	.	TGTGCCAGCAGTTTGCGGGACGCATGGGATGAGCAGTTCTTC	CASSLRDAWDEQFF
TRBV30	TRBJ1-2	TRBD1	few	TGTGCCTGGAGATCCGGGACAGCGTATGGCTACACCTTC	CAWRSGTAYGYTF
TRBV12-2	TRBJ2-4	.	.	TGTGCAAGTCGCTTAGAACGGGACAGGTCGACCAAAAACATTCAGTACTTC	CASRLERDRSTKNIQYF
TRBV9	TRBJ1-1	.	.	TGTGCCAGCAGCGTAGCGGGGAACACTGAAGCTTTCTTT	CASSVAGNTEAFF
TRBV6-8	TRBJ2-3	.	few	TGTGCCAGCAGTCGACTCGAGGTGGGCACAGATACGCAGTATTTT	CASSRLEVGTDTQYF
TRBV6-8	TRBJ1-1	.	.	TGTGCCAGCAGTTACTTCGGGGGCACTGAAGCTTTCTTT	CASSYFGGTEAFF
TRBV6-8	TRBJ1-6	TRBD1	.	TGTGCCAGCAGCCTGGACAGGGGAAGGAATTCACCCCTCCACTTT	CASSLDRGRNSPLHF
TRBV18	TRBJ1-4	.	.	TGTGCCAGCTCACCACAGTCAACTAATGAAAAACTGTTTTTT	CASSPQSTNEKLFF
TRBV7-5	TRBJ1-1	.	.	TGTGCCAGCAGCTCCAGGACAGGGAGGAACACTGAAGCTTTCTTT	CASSSRTGRNTEAFF